This TCR beta chain was recovered during a study of shared clonotypes between healthy human individuals (dated by TCRdb to 2020 to 2022). Study-level background: The cohort included a few men and two women between 18 and 49 years of age. Between about 0.9 and 8.9 billion PBMCs per donor were obtained by leukapheresis. For each donor, CD4 naive and CD4 memory were each run on three plates, CD8 naive on two plates, and CD8 memory on one plate. Libraries were prepared and TCR repertoires were sequenced by different laboratories using diverse techniques, in order to increase sequencing depth and limit assay-specific biases. To estimate repertoire size and how much clonotype sharing occurs between individuals, the study deeply sequenced the blood TCR repertoires of about five healthy adults. Study-level results and caveats: Compared with non-shared clonotypes, clonotypes shared by all four sorted-subset donors had higher generation probabilities. Sampling was limited to blood, and TCR repertoires in tissue likely differ from TCR repertoires in blood. Because the study included a small number of donors, the genetic and exposure-history diversity represented was limited. Based on pairwise subsampling, the degree of clonotype sharing among donors was expected to be affected by sequencing depth. Incomplete sequencing was indicated by rarefaction of sorted-subset datasets, despite the large sequencing depth. Estimated clonotype richness was generally larger for naive than for memory subsets. About 5% of naive CD4, roughly 3.6% of naive CD8, about 2.1% of memory CD4, and about 0.4% of memory CD8 clonotypes were shared across several donors.

Donors were healthy HIV-negative adults with no recently reported acute infections or vaccinations. Only Caucasian adults living in Nashville, Tennessee, USA were represented among the donors. CD4+ T cells were enriched by magnetic negative selection, after which naive cells were positively selected on CD45RA and the negative fraction was taken as the memory subset. Blood was obtained by leukapheresis, after which PBMCs were separated by Ficoll-Histopaque density gradient centrifugation and cryopreserved in liquid nitrogen vapor phase. Analytical flow cytometry was used to check the purity and quantity of every magnetically sorted T cell population. From each sorted fraction, genomic DNA was isolated and quantified by UV absorbance on a Nanodrop 2000c. CDR1 is given as SGHDN and CDR2 as FVKESK, both from the germline V gene. The CDR3 runs 14 amino acids, cysteine and phenylalanine included. Only the CDR3 DNA is retained, 42 bases long and in frame from the first base. V gives up 0 bases and J gives up 2 bases, and the segment between their germline ends measures 4 bases.

Using the deep immunoSEQ assay, TCR CDR3 regions were amplified from genomic DNA by multiplex PCR. Extracted genomic DNA from each cell subset was distributed evenly across all wells of several immunoSEQ 96-well plates, and each plate was treated as a replicate. For sorted subsets, each replicate PCR was loaded with approximately 0.2 ug genomic DNA, equivalent to 30,000 to 35,000 T cell genomes. Purified libraries were measured with a Qubit 3.0 fluorometer, size-checked on a Bioanalyzer 2100, and measured again with the KAPA Library Quantification kit. A separate single-read 150-cycle Illumina NextSeq 550 flow cell was used to sequence each immunoSEQ 96-well plate. Regarding the original processing steps: Because the immunoSEQ output included only junctional sequences and no quality scores, the filtering could not be the same as the filtering used for full-length reads. To assign V/J genes and CDR3, sequences were annotated against IMGT germline references using PyIR, a Python wrapper for IgBLAST v1.9. Any read was removed if the V/J assignment was weak (E-value above 1e-6), the CDR3 was missing, or the read contained stop codons, out-of-frame junctions, or ambiguous translated residues. V3J clonotypes were defined as sequences sharing the same inferred V gene, J gene, and CDR3 amino acid sequence. The percentage overlap between two repertoires was calculated by dividing the number of shared unique clonotypes by the size of the smaller repertoire. Richness of each repertoire was evaluated using RTK rarefaction, the Chao1 estimator, and Recon v2.1 estimates of unobserved clonotypes. Generation probabilities were computed with OLGA for all TCRbeta clonotypes obtained by the gDNA method from several donors. The clones in this table, taken by TCRdb from immuneACCESS, are in-frame only. Not every clone is retained; where verified, under half of the shortfall comes from an unresolved V gene, and the cause of the rest is unknown. The V and J calls and clone size were taken over from that table, and D and trimming were inferred from the DNA. In all, the sample holds roughly 500,000 clones, and 95% to 97% of those were seen once. The ten largest account for 0.06% of the sample.

Of note for this clone: Its target antigen remains unknown. No per-base quality is available; no much larger clone lies one base away.

The chain is assembled from TRBV14 and TRBJ2-2, with the D gene call left open. Material: naive CD4+ T cells sorted from blood. According to the study, the label for this sample's cell subset or site signals: CD45RA+ positively selected. This receptor was taken from a woman aged 25-40 years in good health. The CDR3 protein is CASSQDANTGELFF. The DNA sequence is given as TGTGCCAGCAGCCAAGATGCCAACACCGGGGAGCTGTTTTTT.